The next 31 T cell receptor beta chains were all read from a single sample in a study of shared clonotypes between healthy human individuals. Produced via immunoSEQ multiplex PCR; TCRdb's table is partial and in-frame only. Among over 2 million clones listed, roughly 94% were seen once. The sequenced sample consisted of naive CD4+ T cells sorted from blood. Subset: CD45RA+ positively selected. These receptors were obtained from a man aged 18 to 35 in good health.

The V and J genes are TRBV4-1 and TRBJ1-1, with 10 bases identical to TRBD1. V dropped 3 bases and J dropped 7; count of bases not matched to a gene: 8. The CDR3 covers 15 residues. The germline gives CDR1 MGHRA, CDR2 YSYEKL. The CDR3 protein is CASSQRGTGVGEAFF. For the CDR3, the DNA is TGCGCCAGCAGCCAGAGGGGGACAGGGGTTGGTGAAGCTTTCTTT.

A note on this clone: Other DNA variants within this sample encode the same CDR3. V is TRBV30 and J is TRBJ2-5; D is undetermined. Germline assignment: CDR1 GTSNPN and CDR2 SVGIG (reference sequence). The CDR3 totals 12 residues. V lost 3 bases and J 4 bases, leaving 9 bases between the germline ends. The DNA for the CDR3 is TGTGCCTGGAGCCCTGGAAGAGAGACCCAGTACTTC. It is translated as CAWSPGRETQYF. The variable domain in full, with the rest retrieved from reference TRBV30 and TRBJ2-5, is SQTIHQWPATLVQPVGSPLSLECTVEGTSNPNLYWYRQAAGRGLQLLFYSVGIGQISSEVPQNLSASRPQDRQFILSSKKLLLSDSGFYLCAWSPGRETQYFGPGTRLLVL.

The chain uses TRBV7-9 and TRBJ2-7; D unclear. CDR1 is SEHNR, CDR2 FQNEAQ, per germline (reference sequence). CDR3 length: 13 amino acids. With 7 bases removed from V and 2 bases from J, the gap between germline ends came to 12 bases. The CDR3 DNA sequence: TGTGCCAGCACCAAATCTGGGGCCTACGAGCAGTACTTC. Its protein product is CASTKSGAYEQYF.

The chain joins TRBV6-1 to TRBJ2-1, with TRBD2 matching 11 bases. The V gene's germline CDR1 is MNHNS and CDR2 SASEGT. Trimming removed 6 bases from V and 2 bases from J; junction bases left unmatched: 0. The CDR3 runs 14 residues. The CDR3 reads CASRTSGTYNEQFF. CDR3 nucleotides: TGTGCCAGCAGGACTAGCGGGACCTACAATGAGCAGTTCTTC.

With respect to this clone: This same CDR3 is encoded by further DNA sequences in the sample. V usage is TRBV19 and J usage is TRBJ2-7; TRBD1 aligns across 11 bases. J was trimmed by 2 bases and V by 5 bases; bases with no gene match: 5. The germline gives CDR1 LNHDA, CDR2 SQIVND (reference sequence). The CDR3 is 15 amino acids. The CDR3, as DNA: TGTGCCAGTAGTGTACCGGGACAGGGGGCCTACGAGCAGTACTTC. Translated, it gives CASSVPGQGAYEQYF.

CDR3 sequence (DNA): TGCGCCAGCAGTACGGGAACAGGGAACACTGAAGCTTTCTTT. This codes for CASSTGTGNTEAFF. The V call is TRBV5-1, the J call TRBJ1-1; a possible D gene is TRBD1 (5 bases). Looked up from germline, CDR1 is SGHRS and CDR2 is YFSETQ. The CDR3 totals 14 residues. V was shortened by 5 bases and J by 1 base, with 12 bases between the two germline ends.

CDR3 nucleotide sequence: TGCAGTGCTAGTTCTGAGTTTTTTCAGTTCTTC. Encoded protein: CSASSEFFQFF. The J gene is TRBJ2-1, the V gene TRBV20-1; D is ambiguous. The V gene lost 3 bases and the J gene lost 13 bases, with 13 bases spanning the gap. The CDR3 totals 11 residues. Germline CDR1 and CDR2: DFQATT and SNEGSKA (reference sequence).

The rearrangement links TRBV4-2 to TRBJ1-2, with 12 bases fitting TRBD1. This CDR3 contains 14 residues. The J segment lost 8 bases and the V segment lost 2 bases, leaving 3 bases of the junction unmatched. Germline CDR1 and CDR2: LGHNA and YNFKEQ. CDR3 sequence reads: CASSQPGQGAGYTF. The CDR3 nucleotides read TGTGCCAGCAGCCAACCGGGACAGGGGGCAGGCTACACCTTC.

This chain's CDR3 is CASRVDMGFTDTQYF. The CDR3 DNA reads as TGCGCCAGCAGGGTGGACATGGGATTCACAGATACGCAGTATTTT. The J gene is TRBJ2-3, the V gene TRBV5-1, with a possible D match to TRBD1 (5 bases). The V end was cut by 5 bases, the J end by 2 bases, with 15 bases between. CDR1 is SGHRS and CDR2 is YFSETQ in the germline V gene. The CDR3 extends over 15 amino acids.

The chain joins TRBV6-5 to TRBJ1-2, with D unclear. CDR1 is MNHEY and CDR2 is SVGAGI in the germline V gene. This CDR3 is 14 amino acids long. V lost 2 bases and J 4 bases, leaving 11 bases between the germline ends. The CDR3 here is CASSYQSTGYGYTF. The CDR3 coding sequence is TGTGCCAGCAGTTACCAATCGACGGGCTATGGCTACACCTTC.

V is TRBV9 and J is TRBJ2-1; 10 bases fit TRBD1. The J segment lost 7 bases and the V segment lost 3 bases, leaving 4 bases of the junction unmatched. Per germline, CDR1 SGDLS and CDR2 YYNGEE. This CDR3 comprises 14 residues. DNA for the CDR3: TGTGCCAGCAGCGAAAGGACAGGGGGTAATGAGCAGTTCTTC. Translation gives CASSERTGGNEQFF.

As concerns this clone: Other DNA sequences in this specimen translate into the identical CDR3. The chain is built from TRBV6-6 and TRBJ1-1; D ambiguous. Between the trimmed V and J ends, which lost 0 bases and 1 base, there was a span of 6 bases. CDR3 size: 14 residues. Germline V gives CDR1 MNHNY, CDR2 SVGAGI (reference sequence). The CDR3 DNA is TGTGCCAGCAGTTACTCGAGTCCGAACACTGAAGCTTTCTTT. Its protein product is CASSYSSPNTEAFF.

In DNA form, the CDR3 reads TGTGCCATCAGTGAATCCCCAGGGTTCAATGAGCAGTTCTTC. Translated: CAISESPGFNEQFF. The chain links TRBV10-3 to TRBJ2-1; tentatively, D is TRBD1 (5 bases). The V gene's germline CDR1 is ENHRY and CDR2 SYGVKD. This CDR3 has 14 amino acids. Trimming removed 3 bases from V and 6 bases from J, with 12 bases in between.

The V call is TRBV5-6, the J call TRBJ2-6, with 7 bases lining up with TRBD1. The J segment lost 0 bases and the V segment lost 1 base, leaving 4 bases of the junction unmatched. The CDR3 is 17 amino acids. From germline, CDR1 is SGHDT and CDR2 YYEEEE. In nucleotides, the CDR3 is TGTGCCAGCAGCTTGCTGGGACAGATCTCTGGGGCCAACGTCCTGACTTTC. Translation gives CASSLLGQISGANVLTF.

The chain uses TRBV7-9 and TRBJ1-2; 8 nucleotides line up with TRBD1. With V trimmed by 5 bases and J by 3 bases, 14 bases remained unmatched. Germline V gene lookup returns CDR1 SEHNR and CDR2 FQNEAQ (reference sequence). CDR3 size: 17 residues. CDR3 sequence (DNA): TGTGCCAGCAGCGCAATCGGACAGGGAATGGGTGACTATGGCTACACCTTC. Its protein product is CASSAIGQGMGDYGYTF.

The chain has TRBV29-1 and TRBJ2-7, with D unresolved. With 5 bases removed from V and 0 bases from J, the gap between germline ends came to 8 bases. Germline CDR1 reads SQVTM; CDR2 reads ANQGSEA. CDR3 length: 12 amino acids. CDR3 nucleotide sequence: TGCAGCGTTTCTTCATCCTCCTACGAGCAGTACTTC. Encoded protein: CSVSSSSYEQYF.

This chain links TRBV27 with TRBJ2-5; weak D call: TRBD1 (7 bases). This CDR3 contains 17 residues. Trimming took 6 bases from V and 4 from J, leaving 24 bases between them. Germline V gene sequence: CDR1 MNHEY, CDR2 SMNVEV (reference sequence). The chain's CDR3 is CASSRKSQGVRGETQYF. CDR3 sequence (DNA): TGTGCCAGCAGCCGTAAATCGCAGGGGGTGCGGGGAGAGACCCAGTACTTC.

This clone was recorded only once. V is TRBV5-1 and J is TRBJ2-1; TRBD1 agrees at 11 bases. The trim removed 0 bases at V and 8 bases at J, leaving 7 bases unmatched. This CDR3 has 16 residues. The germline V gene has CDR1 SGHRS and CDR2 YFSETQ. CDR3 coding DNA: TGCGCCAGCAGCTTGGCCGGACAGGGGGCTGGCGATGAGCAGTTCTTC. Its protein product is CASSLAGQGAGDEQFF.

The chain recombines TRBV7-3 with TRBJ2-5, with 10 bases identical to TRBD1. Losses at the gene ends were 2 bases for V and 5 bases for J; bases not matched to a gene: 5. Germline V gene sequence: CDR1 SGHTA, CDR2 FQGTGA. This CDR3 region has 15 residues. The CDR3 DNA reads TGTGCCAGCAGCTTAGCGACAGGGGGCAGGGAGACCCAGTACTTC. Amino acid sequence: CASSLATGGRETQYF.

The CDR3 DNA reads as TGCAGCGTTGAAGGGACTACCCACACTGAAGCTTTCTTT. Translated, it gives CSVEGTTHTEAFF. The J gene is TRBJ1-1, the V gene TRBV29-1; D is undetermined. Germline V gene data show CDR1 as SQVTM and CDR2 as ANQGSEA. The CDR3 has 13 amino acids. With 1 base removed from V and 3 bases from J, the gap between germline ends came to 9 bases.

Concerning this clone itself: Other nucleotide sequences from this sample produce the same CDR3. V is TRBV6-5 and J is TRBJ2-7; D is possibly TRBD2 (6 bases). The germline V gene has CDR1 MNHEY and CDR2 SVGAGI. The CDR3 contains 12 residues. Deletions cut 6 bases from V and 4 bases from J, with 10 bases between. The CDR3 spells CASSLGGYEQYF. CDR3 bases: TGTGCCAGCAGCCTGGGGGGTTACGAGCAGTACTTC.

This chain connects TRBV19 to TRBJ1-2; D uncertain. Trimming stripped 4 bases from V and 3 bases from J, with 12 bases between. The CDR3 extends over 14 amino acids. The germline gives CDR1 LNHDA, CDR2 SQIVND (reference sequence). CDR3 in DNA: TGTGCCAGTAGTACCCCGGACGGGGACTATGGCTACACCTTC. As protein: CASSTPDGDYGYTF.

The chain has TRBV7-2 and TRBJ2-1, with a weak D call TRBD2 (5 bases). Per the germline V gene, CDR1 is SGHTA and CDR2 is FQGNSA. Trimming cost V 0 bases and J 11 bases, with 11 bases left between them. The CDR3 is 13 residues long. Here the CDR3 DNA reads TGTGCCAGCAGCTTAGCACGCGACTATCAGCAGTTCTTC. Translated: CASSLARDYQQFF.

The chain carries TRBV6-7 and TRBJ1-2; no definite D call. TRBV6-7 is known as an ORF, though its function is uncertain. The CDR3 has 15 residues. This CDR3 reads CVAEIDFYDLYGYTF. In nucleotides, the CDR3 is TGTGTAGCGGAGATCGATTTCTACGACCTCTATGGCTACACCTTC.

The CDR3 sequence is CSASPGVFQHF. Written as DNA, the CDR3 is TGCAGTGCTAGCCCAGGGGTCTTCCAGCATTTT. V gene TRBV20-1 combines with J gene TRBJ1-5, with D maybe TRBD1 (6 bases). Trimming took off 3 bases at V and 12 bases at J, with 12 bases between the two ends. Germline values: CDR1 DFQATT, CDR2 SNEGSKA (reference sequence). This CDR3 has 11 amino acids.

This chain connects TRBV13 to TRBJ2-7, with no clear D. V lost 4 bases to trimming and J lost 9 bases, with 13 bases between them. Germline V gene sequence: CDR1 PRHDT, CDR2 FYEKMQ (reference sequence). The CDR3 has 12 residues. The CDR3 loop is CASSYLGSTQYF. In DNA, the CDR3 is TGTGCCAGCAGCTACTTAGGTAGTACGCAGTACTTC. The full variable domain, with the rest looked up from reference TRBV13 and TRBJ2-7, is AAGVIQSPRHLIKEKRETATLKCYPIPRHDTVYWYQQGPGQDPQFLISFYEKMQSDKGSIPDRFSAQQFSDYHSELNMSSLELGDSALYFCASSYLGSTQYFGPGTRLTVT.

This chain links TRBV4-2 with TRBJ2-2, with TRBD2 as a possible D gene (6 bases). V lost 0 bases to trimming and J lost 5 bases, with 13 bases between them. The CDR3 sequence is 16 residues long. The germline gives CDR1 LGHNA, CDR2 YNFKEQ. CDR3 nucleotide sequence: TGTGCCAGCAGCCAAGAAAATACCGCGGGGACCGGGGAGCTGTTTTTT. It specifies CASSQENTAGTGELFF.

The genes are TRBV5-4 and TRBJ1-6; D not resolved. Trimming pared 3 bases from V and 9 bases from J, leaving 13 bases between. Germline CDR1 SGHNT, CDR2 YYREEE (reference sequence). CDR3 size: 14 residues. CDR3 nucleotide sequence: TGTGCCAGCAGCTATGAGGGTCTGGGTTCACCCCTCCACTTT. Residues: CASSYEGLGSPLHF.

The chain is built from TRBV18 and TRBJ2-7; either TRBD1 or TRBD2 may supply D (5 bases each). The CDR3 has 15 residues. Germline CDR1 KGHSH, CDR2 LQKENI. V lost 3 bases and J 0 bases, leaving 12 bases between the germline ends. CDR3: CASSPPGPLSYEQYF. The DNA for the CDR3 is TGTGCCAGCTCACCGCCGGGACCGCTCTCCTACGAGCAGTACTTC.

The CDR3 loop is CASSEFRTGASEAFF. The CDR3 nucleotides read TGTGCCAGCAGTGAGTTTAGGACAGGGGCATCCGAAGCTTTCTTT. This rearrangement joins TRBV6-1 to TRBJ1-1; the match to TRBD1 covers 9 bases. V dropped 3 bases and J dropped 8; count of bases not matched to a gene: 10. This CDR3 region has 15 residues. CDR1 is MNHNS and CDR2 is SASEGT in the germline V gene.

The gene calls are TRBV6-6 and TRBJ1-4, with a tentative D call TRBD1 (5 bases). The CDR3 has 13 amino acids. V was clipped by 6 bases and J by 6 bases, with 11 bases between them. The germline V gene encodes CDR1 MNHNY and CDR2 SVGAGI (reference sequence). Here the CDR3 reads CASSSGGDEKLFF. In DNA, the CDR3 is TGTGCCAGCAGCTCCGGGGGAGATGAAAAACTGTTTTTT.